This T cell receptor (beta chain) was documented in a study of blood T cells in healthy people across ages. This CDR3 has 15 amino acids. As for this clonotype: Its antigen is not known.

Study outcomes and limitations: Higher diversity, along with more naive CD4+ cells, distinguished long-lived donors from aged donors. Roughly linear declines in TCR beta diversity per million T cells occurred with age.

A second PCR, run for roughly 7 to 12 cycles, used a sample-barcoded 5' primer plus a J-beta primer mix. Sequencing yielded, for each sample, at least 2.5 million paired-end reads carrying CDR3. TCRdb passed the 5' RACE reads through MiXCR, listing each CDR3 protein once. The sample carries fewer than 950,000 distinct CDR3 sequences, roughly 35% recorded once. The chain combines TRBV12-3 or TRBV12-4 with TRBJ2-7; D is possibly TRBD1 or TRBD2 (7 bases each). The J call is in doubt because the DNA end fits TRBJ2-1 better. The sequenced sample was blood. This TCR derives from a man aged 18 to 30 in good health. The DNA for the CDR3 is TGTGCCAGCAGTTTGGGAGGGGGCACGGGCAATGAGCAGTTCTTC. Protein: CASSLGGGTGNEQFF.